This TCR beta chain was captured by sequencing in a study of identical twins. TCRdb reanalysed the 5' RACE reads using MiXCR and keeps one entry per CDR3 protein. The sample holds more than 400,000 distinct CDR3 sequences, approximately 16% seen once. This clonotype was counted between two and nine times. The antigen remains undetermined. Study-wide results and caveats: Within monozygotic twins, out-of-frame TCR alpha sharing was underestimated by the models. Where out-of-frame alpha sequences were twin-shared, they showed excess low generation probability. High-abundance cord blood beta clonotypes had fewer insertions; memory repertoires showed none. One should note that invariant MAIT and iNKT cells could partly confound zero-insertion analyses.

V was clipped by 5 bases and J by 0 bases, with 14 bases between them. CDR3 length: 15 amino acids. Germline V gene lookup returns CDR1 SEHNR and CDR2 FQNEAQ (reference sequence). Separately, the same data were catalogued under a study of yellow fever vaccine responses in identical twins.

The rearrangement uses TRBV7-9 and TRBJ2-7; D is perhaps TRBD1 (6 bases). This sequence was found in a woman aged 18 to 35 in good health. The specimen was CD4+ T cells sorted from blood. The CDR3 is CASSPWAGVSYEQYF. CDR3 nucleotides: TGTGCCAGCAGCCCCTGGGCAGGGGTCTCCTACGAGCAGTACTTC. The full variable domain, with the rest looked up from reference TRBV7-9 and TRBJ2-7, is DTGVSQNPRHKITKRGQNVTFRCDPISEHNRLYWYRQTLGQGPEFLTYFQNEAQLEKSRLLSDRFSAERPKGSFSTLEIQRTEQGDSAMYLCASSPWAGVSYEQYFGPGTRLTVT.